This entry is about one T cell receptor beta chain. What it recognizes is unknown. Method: immunoSEQ multiplex PCR; TCRdb's copy keeps in-frame clones and lacks some. Of tens of thousands of clones listed, around 80% are singletons. This sample was taken from a study of PD-1 blockade in mismatch repair-deficient tumors. Overall study context: Enrolled about 2013-2017, patients had progressing, pretreated mismatch repair-deficient cancers of about a dozen types.

PCR or immunohistochemistry showed mismatch repair deficiency in every enrolled patient. TCR sequencing covered a few patients who responded to pembrolizumab. Per germline, CDR1 MNHEY and CDR2 SVGAGI. The ends were cut back, 7 bases at V and 9 bases at J, with 16 bases in the middle. The CDR3 loop spans 13 amino acids. Findings and limits, study-wide: Tumor-resident clones, often absent from pretreatment blood, expanded after pembrolizumab and then contracted.

The sequence came from an adult with mismatch repair-deficient cancer. Sequencing used PBMCs, obtained around 6 weeks after starting pembrolizumab. The chain joins TRBV6-5 to TRBJ2-1; D uncertain. CDR3 in DNA: TGTGCCAGCACCCGAGGCCAGACGGGTGAGCAGTTCTTC. As protein: CASTRGQTGEQFF.